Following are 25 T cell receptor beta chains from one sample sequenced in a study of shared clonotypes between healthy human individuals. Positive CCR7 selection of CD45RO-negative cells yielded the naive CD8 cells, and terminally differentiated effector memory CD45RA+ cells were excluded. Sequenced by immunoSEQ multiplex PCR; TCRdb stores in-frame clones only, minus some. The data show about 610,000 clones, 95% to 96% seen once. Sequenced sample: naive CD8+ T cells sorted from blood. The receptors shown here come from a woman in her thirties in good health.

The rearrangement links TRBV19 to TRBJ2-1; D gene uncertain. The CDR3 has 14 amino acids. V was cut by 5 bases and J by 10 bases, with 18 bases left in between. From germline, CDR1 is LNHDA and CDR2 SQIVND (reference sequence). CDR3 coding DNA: TGTGCCAGTAGTTATACCCCCAGCCTCGGCGAGCAGTTCTTC. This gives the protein CASSYTPSLGEQFF.

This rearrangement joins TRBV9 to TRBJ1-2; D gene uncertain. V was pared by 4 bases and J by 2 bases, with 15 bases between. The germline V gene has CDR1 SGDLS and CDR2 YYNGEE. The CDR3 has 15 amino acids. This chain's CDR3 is CASSFYGDLNYGYTF. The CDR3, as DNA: TGTGCCAGCAGCTTCTATGGGGATTTGAACTATGGCTACACCTTC.

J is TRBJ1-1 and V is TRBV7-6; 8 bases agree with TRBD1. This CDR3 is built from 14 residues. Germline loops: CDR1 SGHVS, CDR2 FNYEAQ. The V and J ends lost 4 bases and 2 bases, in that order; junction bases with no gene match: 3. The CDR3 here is CASSSGQGNTEAFF. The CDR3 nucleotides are TGTGCCAGCAGCTCCGGACAGGGTAACACTGAAGCTTTCTTT.

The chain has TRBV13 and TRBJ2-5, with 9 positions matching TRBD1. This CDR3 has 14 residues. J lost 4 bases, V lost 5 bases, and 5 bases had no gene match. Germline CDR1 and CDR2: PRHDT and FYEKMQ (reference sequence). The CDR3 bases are TGTGCCAGCAGCCAGGGGACAGGGAGAGAGACCCAGTACTTC. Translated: CASSQGTGRETQYF.

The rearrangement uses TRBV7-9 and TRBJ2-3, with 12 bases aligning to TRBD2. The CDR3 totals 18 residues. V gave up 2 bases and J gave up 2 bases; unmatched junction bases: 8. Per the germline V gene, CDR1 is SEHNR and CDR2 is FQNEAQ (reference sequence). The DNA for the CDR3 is TGTGCCAGCAGCTTACGACTAGCGGGAGATGGGACCACAGATACGCAGTATTTT. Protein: CASSLRLAGDGTTDTQYF. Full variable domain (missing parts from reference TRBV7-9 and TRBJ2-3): DTGVSQNPRHKITKRGQNVTFRCDPISEHNRLYWYRQTLGQGPEFLTYFQNEAQLEKSRLLSDRFSAERPKGSFSTLEIQRTEQGDSAMYLCASSLRLAGDGTTDTQYFGPGTRLTVL.

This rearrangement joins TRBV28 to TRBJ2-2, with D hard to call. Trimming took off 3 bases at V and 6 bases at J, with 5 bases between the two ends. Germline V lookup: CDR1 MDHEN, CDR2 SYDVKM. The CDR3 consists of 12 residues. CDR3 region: CASSFSAGELFF. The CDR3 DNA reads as TGTGCCAGCAGTTTCAGCGCCGGGGAGCTGTTTTTT.

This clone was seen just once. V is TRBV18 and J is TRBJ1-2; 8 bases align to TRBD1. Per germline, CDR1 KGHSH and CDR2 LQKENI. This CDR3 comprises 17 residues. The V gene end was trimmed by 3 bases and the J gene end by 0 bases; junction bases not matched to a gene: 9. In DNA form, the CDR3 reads TGTGCCAGCTCACCTCCGACGGGACAGGTAGCTAACTATGGCTACACCTTC. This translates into CASSPPTGQVANYGYTF. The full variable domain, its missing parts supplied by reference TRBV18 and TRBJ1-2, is NAGVMQNPRHLVRRRGQEARLRCSPMKGHSHVYWYRQLPEEGLKFMVYLQKENIIDESGMPKERFSAEFPKEGPSILRIQQVVRGDSAAYFCASSPPTGQVANYGYTFGSGTRLTVV.

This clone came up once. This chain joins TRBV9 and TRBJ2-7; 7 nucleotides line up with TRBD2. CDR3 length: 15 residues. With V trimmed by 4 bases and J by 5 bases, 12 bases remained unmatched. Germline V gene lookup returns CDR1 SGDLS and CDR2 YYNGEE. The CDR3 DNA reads TGTGCCAGCAGCCCGGGCGGGAGTGAACCCCACGAGCAGTACTTC. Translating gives CASSPGGSEPHEQYF.

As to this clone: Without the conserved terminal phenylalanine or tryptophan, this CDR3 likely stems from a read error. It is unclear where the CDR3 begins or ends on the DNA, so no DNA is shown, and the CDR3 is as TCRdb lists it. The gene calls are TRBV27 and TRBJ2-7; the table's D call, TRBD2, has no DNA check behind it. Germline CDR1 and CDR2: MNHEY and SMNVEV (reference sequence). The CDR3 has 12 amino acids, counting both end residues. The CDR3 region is CASSLTSGLPFS.

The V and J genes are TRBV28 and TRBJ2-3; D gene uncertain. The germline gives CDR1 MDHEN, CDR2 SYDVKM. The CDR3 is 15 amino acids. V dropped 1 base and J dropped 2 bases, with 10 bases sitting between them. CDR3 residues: CASSLSSFNTDTQYF. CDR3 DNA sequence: TGTGCCAGCAGTTTATCTAGTTTTAACACAGATACGCAGTATTTT.

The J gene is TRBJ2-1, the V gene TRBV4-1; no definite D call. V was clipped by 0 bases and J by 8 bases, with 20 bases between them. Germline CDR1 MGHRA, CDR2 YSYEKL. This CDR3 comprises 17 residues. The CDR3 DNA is TGCGCCAGCAGCCAAGAATTCGGCTTCGCAGAGATAGATGAGCAGTTCTTC. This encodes CASSQEFGFAEIDEQFF.

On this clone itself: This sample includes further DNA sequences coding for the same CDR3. CDR3 nucleotides: TGTGCCAGCAGCTTCGGACTCTCCTACGAGCAGTACTTC. This sequence encodes CASSFGLSYEQYF. This chain links TRBV5-6 with TRBJ2-5; D might be TRBD2 (5 bases). TRBJ2-7 explains the end of the DNA better; the J call may be wrong. CDR1 and CDR2 (germline): SGHDT, YYEEEE. There are 13 residues in the CDR3.

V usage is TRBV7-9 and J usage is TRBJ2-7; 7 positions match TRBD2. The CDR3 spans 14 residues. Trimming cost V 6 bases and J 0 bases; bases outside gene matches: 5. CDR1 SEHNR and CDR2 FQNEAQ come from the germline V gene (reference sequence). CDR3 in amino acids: CASRQAGSSYEQYF. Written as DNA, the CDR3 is TGTGCCAGCAGACAAGCGGGGAGCTCCTACGAGCAGTACTTC.

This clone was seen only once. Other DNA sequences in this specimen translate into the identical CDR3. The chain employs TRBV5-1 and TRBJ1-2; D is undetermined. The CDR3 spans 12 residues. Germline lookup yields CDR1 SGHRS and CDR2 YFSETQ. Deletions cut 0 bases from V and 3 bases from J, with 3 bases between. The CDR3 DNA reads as TGCGCCAGCAGCTTGGATGACTATGGCTACACCTTC. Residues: CASSLDDYGYTF.

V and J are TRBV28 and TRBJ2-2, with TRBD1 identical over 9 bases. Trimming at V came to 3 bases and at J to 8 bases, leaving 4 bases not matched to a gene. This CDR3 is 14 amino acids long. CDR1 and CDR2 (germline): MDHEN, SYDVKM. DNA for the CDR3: TGTGCCAGCAGTTTGGGACAGGGTTCGGGGGAGCTGTTTTTT. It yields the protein CASSLGQGSGELFF.

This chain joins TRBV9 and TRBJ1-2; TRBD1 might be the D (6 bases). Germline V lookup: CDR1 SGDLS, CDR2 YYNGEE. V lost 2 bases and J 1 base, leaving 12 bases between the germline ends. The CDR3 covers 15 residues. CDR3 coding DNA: TGTGCCAGCAGCGTGGGACAAAACTTTAACTATGGCTACACCTTC. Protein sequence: CASSVGQNFNYGYTF.

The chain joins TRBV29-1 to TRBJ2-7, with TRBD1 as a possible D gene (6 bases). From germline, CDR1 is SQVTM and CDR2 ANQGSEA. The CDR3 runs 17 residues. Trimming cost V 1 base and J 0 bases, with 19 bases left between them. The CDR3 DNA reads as TGCAGCGTTGAAGTGATTGAGAAGGGGGTTTCCTCCTACGAGCAGTACTTC. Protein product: CSVEVIEKGVSSYEQYF.

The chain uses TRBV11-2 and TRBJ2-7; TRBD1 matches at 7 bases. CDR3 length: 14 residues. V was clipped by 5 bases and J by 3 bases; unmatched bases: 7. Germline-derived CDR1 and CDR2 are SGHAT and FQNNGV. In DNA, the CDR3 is TGTGCCAGCAGCGCCGGGACAGCCTTCTACGAGCAGTACTTC. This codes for CASSAGTAFYEQYF.

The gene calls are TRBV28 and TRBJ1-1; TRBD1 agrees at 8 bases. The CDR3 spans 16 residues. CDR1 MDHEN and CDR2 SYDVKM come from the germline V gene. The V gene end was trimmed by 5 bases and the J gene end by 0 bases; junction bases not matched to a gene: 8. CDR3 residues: CASSPQGQELNTEAFF. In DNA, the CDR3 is TGTGCCAGCAGTCCGCAGGGACAGGAATTGAACACTGAAGCTTTCTTT. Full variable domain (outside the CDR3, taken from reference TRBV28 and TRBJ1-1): DVKVTQSSRYLVKRTGEKVFLECVQDMDHENMFWYRQDPGLGLRLIYFSYDVKMKEKGDIPEGYSVSREKKERFSLILESASTNQTSMYLCASSPQGQELNTEAFFGQGTRLTVV.

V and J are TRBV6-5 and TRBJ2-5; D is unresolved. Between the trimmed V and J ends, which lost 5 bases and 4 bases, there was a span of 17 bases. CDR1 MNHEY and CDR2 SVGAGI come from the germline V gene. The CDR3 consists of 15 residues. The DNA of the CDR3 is TGTGCCAGCAGTCCATATTTAGGGATGGCAGAGACCCAGTACTTC. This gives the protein CASSPYLGMAETQYF.

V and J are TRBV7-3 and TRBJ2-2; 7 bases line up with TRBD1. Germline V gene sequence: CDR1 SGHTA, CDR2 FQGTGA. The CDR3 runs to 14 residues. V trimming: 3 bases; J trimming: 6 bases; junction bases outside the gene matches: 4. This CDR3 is CASSLSGGPGELFF. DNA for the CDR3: TGTGCCAGCAGCTTGTCAGGGGGACCCGGGGAGCTGTTTTTT.

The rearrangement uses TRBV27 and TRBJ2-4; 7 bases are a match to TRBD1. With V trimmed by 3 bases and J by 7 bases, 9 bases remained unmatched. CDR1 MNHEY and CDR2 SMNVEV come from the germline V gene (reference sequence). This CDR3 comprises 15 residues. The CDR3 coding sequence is TGTGCCAGCAGTTTGGTGGGCAGGGGGAACAACATTCAGTACTTC. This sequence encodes CASSLVGRGNNIQYF.

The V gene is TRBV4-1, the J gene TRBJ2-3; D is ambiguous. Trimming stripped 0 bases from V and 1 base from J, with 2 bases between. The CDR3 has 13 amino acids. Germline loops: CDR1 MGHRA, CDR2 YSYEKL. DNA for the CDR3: TGCGCCAGCAGCCAAGATGGCACAGATACGCAGTATTTT. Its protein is CASSQDGTDTQYF.

In nucleotides, the CDR3 is TGTGCCAGCAGTTACCCACCCGGGACAGGGATCGGGGAGCTGTTTTTT. Amino acid sequence: CASSYPPGTGIGELFF. This chain uses TRBV6-5 with TRBJ2-2, with 9 bases that match TRBD1. The CDR3 is 16 residues long. V lost 2 bases to trimming and J lost 7 bases; unmatched junction nucleotides: 8. CDR1 is MNHEY, CDR2 SVGAGI, per germline.

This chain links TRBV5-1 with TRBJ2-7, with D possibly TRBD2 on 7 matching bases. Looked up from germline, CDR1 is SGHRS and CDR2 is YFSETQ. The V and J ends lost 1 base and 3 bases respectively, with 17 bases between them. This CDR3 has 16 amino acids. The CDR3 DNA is TGCGCCAGCAGCTTGTTAGGGCGTAGGGGGGGCTACGAGCAGTACTTC. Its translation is CASSLLGRRGGYEQYF.